The 7 T cell receptor beta chains given below trace back to one sample, sequenced in a study of blood T cell repertoires in COVID-19. Produced via immunoSEQ multiplex PCR; TCRdb's table is partial and in-frame only. The sample has 160,000 or so clones; under 85% are singletons. Sequenced sample: peripheral blood. The receptors originated from a man in his 70s who had recovered from COVID-19.

The chain carries TRBV5-6 and TRBJ2-7; perhaps TRBD1 as D (5 bases). Trimming removed 0 bases at V and 0 bases at J, with 10 bases between. This CDR3 contains 15 residues. Germline-derived CDR1 and CDR2 are SGHDT and YYEEEE. The CDR3 DNA reads TGTGCCAGCAGCTTGGAACAGGAAATCTCCTACGAGCAGTACTTC. Its protein is CASSLEQEISYEQYF.

This clone has a single count. The V and J genes are TRBV19 and TRBJ1-2, with TRBD1 identical over 10 bases. The CDR3 covers 16 residues. V shed 0 bases, J shed 7 bases, and the junction held 8 bases outside the gene matches. Germline loops: CDR1 LNHDA, CDR2 SQIVND (reference sequence). CDR3 residues: CASSIEGTGDIGGYTF. CDR3 DNA: TGTGCCAGTAGTATAGAGGGGACAGGGGACATCGGTGGCTACACCTTC.

This clone was seen once. V gene TRBV27 combines with J gene TRBJ1-1; a weak D match, TRBD1 (5 bases). This CDR3 spans 13 amino acids. Deletions cut 5 bases from V and 3 bases from J, with 10 bases between. Germline CDR1 MNHEY, CDR2 SMNVEV (reference sequence). DNA for the CDR3: TGTGCCAGCAGTCCGACAGAGCACACTGAAGCTTTCTTT. Translation gives CASSPTEHTEAFF.

This clone was seen just once. The J gene is TRBJ2-7, the V gene TRBV5-1; 9 bases line up with TRBD1. This CDR3 has 13 amino acids. CDR1 and CDR2 (germline): SGHRS, YFSETQ. Trimming took 5 bases from V and 7 from J; bases not matched to a gene: 7. For the CDR3, the DNA is TGCGCCAGCAGGAAACAGGGGGCGGTGGAGCAGTACTTC. Protein: CASRKQGAVEQYF.

The rearrangement links TRBV18 to TRBJ2-2; 10 bases are shared with TRBD1. Germline V CDR1 and CDR2: KGHSH, LQKENI. The trim removed 1 base at V and 0 bases at J, leaving 5 bases unmatched. This CDR3 has 18 amino acids. The CDR3 DNA reads as TGTGCCAGCTCACCACAGGACAGGGGGATCGCGAACACCGGGGAGCTGTTTTTT. It specifies CASSPQDRGIANTGELFF.

This chain uses TRBV30 with TRBJ1-5, with TRBD1 matching 7 bases. The germline gives CDR1 GTSNPN, CDR2 SVGIG (reference sequence). CDR3 length: 17 amino acids. With V trimmed by 2 bases and J by 4 bases, 14 bases remained unmatched. The CDR3 loop is CAWSPTNLIQGNQPQHF. The CDR3 bases are TGTGCCTGGAGTCCTACAAATTTAATACAGGGGAATCAGCCCCAGCATTTT.

The rearrangement uses TRBV7-9 and TRBJ2-7, with TRBD1 as a possible D gene (6 bases). Trimming cost V 4 bases and J 9 bases, with 25 bases left between them. This CDR3 contains 16 residues. Germline-derived CDR1 and CDR2 are SEHNR and FQNEAQ (reference sequence). This chain's CDR3 is CASSSDGQRPLRVQYF. Here the CDR3 DNA reads TGTGCCAGCAGCTCGGACGGACAGCGGCCCCTACGAGTGCAGTACTTC.